Listed here is a single T cell receptor (beta chain). The germline CDR1 and CDR2 sequences are LGHDT and YNNKEL (reference sequence). The CDR3 covers 14 residues. V lost 6 bases and J lost 5, with 14 bases in between. Treatment denoted: 15 to 20 received Ad26.COV2.S at low or high dose, single or two shots; several received placebo; per-sample allocation not given. Day 63 following the first vaccine or placebo injection was when the samples were taken. Donation was by an adult aged 18-55 years who was in Boston. The sample is drawn from a study of Ad26.COV2.S vaccination and SARS-CoV-2 variants. Study information: Once, or twice with 56 days between doses, Ad26.COV2.S was given intramuscularly.

Profiled with immunoSEQ multiplex PCR; TCRdb holds only in-frame clones, not every one. The sample carries 300,000 to 400,000 clones, about nine tenths recorded once. The receptor was derived from a person aged 18-60 years who received the Ad26.COV2.S COVID-19 vaccine or a placebo. The sample in question was peripheral blood, obtained in a trial of Ad26.COV2.S vaccine versus placebo. The J gene is TRBJ2-1, the V gene TRBV3-1 (or the pseudogene TRBV3-2); the D gene could be TRBD1 or TRBD2 (5 bases each). This CDR3 is CASSYGTTNNEQFF. CDR3 DNA sequence: TGTGCCAGCAGTTACGGGACCACTAACAATGAGCAGTTCTTC.